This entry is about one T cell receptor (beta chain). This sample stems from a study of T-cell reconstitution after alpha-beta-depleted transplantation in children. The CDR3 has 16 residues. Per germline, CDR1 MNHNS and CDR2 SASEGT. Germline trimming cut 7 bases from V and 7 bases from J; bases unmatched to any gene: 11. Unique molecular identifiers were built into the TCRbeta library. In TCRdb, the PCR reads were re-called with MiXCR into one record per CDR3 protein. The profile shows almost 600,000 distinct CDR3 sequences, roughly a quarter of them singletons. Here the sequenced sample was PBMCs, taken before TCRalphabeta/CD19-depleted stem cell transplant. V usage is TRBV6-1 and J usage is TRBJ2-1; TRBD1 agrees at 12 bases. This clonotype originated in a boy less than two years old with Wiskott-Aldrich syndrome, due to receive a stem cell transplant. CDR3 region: CASTPGGTGGGNEQFF. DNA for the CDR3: TGTGCCAGCACCCCAGGGGGGACAGGGGGCGGGAATGAGCAGTTCTTC.